This T cell receptor beta chain was obtained from a study of T-cell reconstitution after alpha-beta-depleted transplantation in children. General study findings and limits: Surviving recipient T cells and intrathymic progenitors accounted for some patients' high TCRbeta diversity at day 60. It was newly produced T cells that mostly accounted for T-cell counts and diversity one year after transplant. Reportedly, alpha-beta T cells present about two months post-transplant originated from several hundred expanded clones of graft origin.

The CDR3 consists of 15 residues. Germline values: CDR1 KGHSH, CDR2 LQKENI. V lost 2 bases, J lost 1 base, and 4 bases stayed unmatched. This clonotype has more than one count but fewer than ten. Its antigen remains unidentified. As it was prepared, the TCRbeta library received unique molecular identifiers. TCRdb reprocessed the PCR reads with MiXCR, giving one entry per CDR3 protein. The table records about 490,000 distinct CDR3 sequences, 10% to 13% of them present only once. This TCR derives from a child aged 2 to 10 with inherited bone marrow failure, due to receive a stem cell transplant. The sequenced sample was PBMCs, obtained before TCRalphabeta/CD19-depleted stem cell transplant. The gene calls are TRBV18 and TRBJ1-1, with 7 bases matching TRBD1. CDR3 loop: CASSPSRTGNTEAFF. CDR3 DNA: TGTGCCAGCTCACCAAGTAGGACAGGGAACACTGAAGCTTTCTTT.